This T cell receptor beta chain was recovered during a study of T-cell reconstitution after alpha-beta-depleted transplantation in children. CDR1 is MNHNY, CDR2 SVGAGI, per germline (reference sequence). The CDR3 extends over 13 amino acids. Trimming removed 6 bases at V and 7 bases at J, with 15 bases between. Preparation of the TCRbeta library was carried out with unique molecular identifiers. TCRdb independently ran MiXCR on the PCR reads; one entry per CDR3 protein. The repertoire has under 300,000 distinct CDR3 sequences, approximately 9.9% of them found once; the top ten carry over 4.5%. In this sample, this clonotype turned up many times.

This clonotype was sampled from a human donor who donated a stem cell graft to a child with SCID. The rearrangement joins TRBV6-6 to TRBJ1-1; D might be TRBD1 (6 bases). The material sequenced was PBMCs from the stem cell graft donor, taken from the stem cell graft. This chain's CDR3 is CASSLGVDSEAFF. The CDR3 coding sequence is TGTGCCAGCAGCCTAGGAGTGGACAGTGAAGCTTTCTTT.